This T cell receptor (beta chain) was captured in a study of blood T cell repertoires in COVID-19. The overall study: The United States, Italy and Spain provided the acute and convalescent COVID-19 samples.

This clone showed up just a few times. V lost 5 bases and J lost 6, with 9 bases in between. This CDR3 has 12 residues. In the authors' workflow: Estimation of nucleated cell counts relied on the amplification of reference gene primers. Generated by immunoSEQ multiplex PCR, the TCRdb table keeps only in-frame clones and is missing some. The DNA was the basis for D and trimming; V, J and clone size are from that table. The sample contains 130,000 or so clones, roughly 81% of which appear only once. The chain combines TRBV12-3 or TRBV12-4 with TRBJ2-3; D remains unclear. The receptor comes from a human donor in a cohort sampled during active COVID-19. The sample taken for sequencing was peripheral blood. The CDR3 is CASSPLGDTQYF. CDR3 nucleotide sequence: TGTGCCAGCAGTCCCCTCGGGGATACGCAGTATTTT.